The present entry profiles one TCR beta chain with its context. The antigen is undetermined. These data are taken from a study of Ad26.COV2.S vaccination and SARS-CoV-2 variants. Clones were read by immunoSEQ multiplex PCR, and TCRdb kept only the in-frame ones, dropping some. Of hundreds of thousands of clones in the sample, more than 70% were seen once. General observations from the study: Among vaccine recipients, spike-specific TCR breadth exceeded that of placebo recipients. Possible underestimation of total T cell responses by the TCR breadth and depth analyses was noted.

Germline values: CDR1 SGHVS, CDR2 FQNEAQ. V lost 0 bases, J lost 6 bases, and 8 bases lay in between. The CDR3 is 13 amino acids. The sample's treatment: 15 to 20 received Ad26.COV2.S at low or high dose, single or two shots; roughly five received placebo; per-sample allocation not given. Sampling happened 63 days after the first vaccine or placebo injection. An Ad26 vector expressing Wuhan-strain SARS-CoV-2 spike constituted the vaccine. The genes are TRBV7-8 and TRBJ1-1; D is unresolved. Source: peripheral blood, taken in a trial of Ad26.COV2.S vaccine versus placebo. The source of this sequence is a person between 18 and 65 years old who received the Ad26.COV2.S COVID-19 vaccine or a placebo. CDR3 loop: CASSLALRSEAFF. The CDR3 nucleotides are TGTGCCAGCAGCTTAGCTTTGAGATCTGAAGCTTTCTTT.